These 21 T cell receptor beta chains originate from one sample sequenced in a study of T cells after yellow fever vaccination. TCRdb reprocessed the 5' RACE reads with MiXCR, giving one entry per CDR3 protein. Among about 630,000 distinct CDR3 sequences, around an eighth were seen once, and the ten largest hold 14% to 15%. The sequencing here drew on PBMCs, taken on the day of the yellow fever booster vaccination. These receptors were taken from a man aged 25 to 40 who received the YFV17D yellow fever vaccine.

This clonotype came up a few times. The chain links TRBV23-1 to TRBJ2-3, with D perhaps matching TRBD2 (6 bases). TRBV23-1 is flagged as an ORF with uncertain function. The CDR3 has 20 amino acids. Deletions cut 8 bases from V and 0 bases from J, with 30 bases between. Here the CDR3 reads CASRRTSSGDSRVSTDTQYF. The CDR3 bases are TGCGCCAGCCGCCGAACTAGCTCGGGCGACTCCCGAGTAAGCACAGATACGCAGTATTTT.

The table lists this clonotype with a few counts. The chain combines TRBV7-9 with TRBJ1-2; TRBD1 might be the D (6 bases). CDR1 and CDR2 (germline): SEHNR, FQNEAQ (reference sequence). The CDR3 covers 15 residues. The germline V and J ends were trimmed by 7 bases and 4 bases, with 19 bases remaining between them. DNA of the CDR3: TGTGCCAGCATCCAACCTGACAGGATGGCCTATGGCTACACCTTC. It specifies CASIQPDRMAYGYTF.

V is TRBV7-9 and J is TRBJ1-2; 7 nucleotides line up with TRBD1. Germline CDR1 is SEHNR and CDR2 is FQNEAQ (reference sequence). The CDR3 covers 14 residues. The ends lost 3 bases at V and 8 bases at J; junction bases unmatched: 9. CDR3 DNA: TGTGCCAGCAGCTTGAGGCAGGGGGAAGACGGCTACACCTTC. Translated: CASSLRQGEDGYTF.

At least ten counts were recorded for this clonotype. The V gene is TRBV20-1, the J gene TRBJ2-3; the D call may be TRBD1 or TRBD2 (5 bases each). The CDR3 spans 13 residues. Germline-derived CDR1 and CDR2 are DFQATT and SNEGSKA (reference sequence). Trimming removed 6 bases from V and 6 bases from J, with 16 bases in between. The CDR3 nucleotides read TGCAGTGCCCTCGGGACCCCTCCTGATACGCAGTATTTT. Its protein product is CSALGTPPDTQYF.

A few counts support this clonotype. J is TRBJ2-1 and V is TRBV3-1; D possibly uses TRBD1 or TRBD2 (6 bases each). The CDR3 has 16 amino acids. In germline, CDR1 is LGHDT, CDR2 YNNKEL (reference sequence). The V gene lost 5 bases and the J gene lost 6 bases, with 20 bases spanning the gap. The CDR3 DNA reads TGTGCCAGCAGCTCAACATGGGGGGCGCAATTCAATGAGCAGTTCTTC. It yields the protein CASSSTWGAQFNEQFF.

This clonotype was detected only a few times. This sequence joins TRBV30 and TRBJ2-1; D unresolved. The CDR3 has 14 amino acids. Germline CDR1 is GTSNPN and CDR2 is SVGIG (reference sequence). Trimming cost V 4 bases and J 0 bases, with 10 bases left between them. CDR3 DNA sequence: TGTGCCTGGAATGGCGCATCCTCCTACAATGAGCAGTTCTTC. It specifies CAWNGASSYNEQFF.

This clonotype was picked up many times. The V gene is TRBV9, the J gene TRBJ2-1; weak D call: TRBD2 (6 bases). The CDR3 is made up of 16 amino acids. V lost 3 bases and J lost 4, with 17 bases in between. Germline loops: CDR1 SGDLS, CDR2 YYNGEE. CDR3 nucleotides: TGTGCCAGCAGCGAAACTAGCTGGGACGATTACAATGAGCAGTTCTTC. Amino acid sequence: CASSETSWDDYNEQFF.

This clonotype has a handful of counts. J is TRBJ1-2 and V is TRBV29-1; 7 bases are shared with TRBD1. The CDR3 length is 12 residues. The germline V gene has CDR1 SQVTM and CDR2 ANQGSEA. The J segment lost 3 bases and the V segment lost 6 bases, leaving 4 bases of the junction unmatched. DNA for the CDR3: TGCAGCGTCGGGACAGACCACTATGGCTACACCTTC. It translates to CSVGTDHYGYTF.

J is TRBJ1-2 and V is TRBV18; D is possibly TRBD1 (6 bases). The CDR3 is 15 amino acids. Germline CDR1 reads KGHSH; CDR2 reads LQKENI. V lost 4 bases, J lost 3 bases, and 15 bases lay in between. CDR3 nucleotides: TGTGCCAGCTCACGGGTAGGCGGGGGCGACTATGGCTACACCTTC. The encoded protein is CASSRVGGGDYGYTF. The full variable domain, with the rest looked up from reference TRBV18 and TRBJ1-2, is NAGVMQNPRHLVRRRGQEARLRCSPMKGHSHVYWYRQLPEEGLKFMVYLQKENIIDESGMPKERFSAEFPKEGPSILRIQQVVRGDSAAYFCASSRVGGGDYGYTFGSGTRLTVV.

This clonotype has only a few counts. The genes are TRBV3-1 and TRBJ1-3; D remains unclear. Germline V gene sequence: CDR1 LGHDT, CDR2 YNNKEL (reference sequence). This CDR3 spans 15 amino acids. V gave up 3 bases and J gave up 0 bases, with 9 bases separating them. CDR3 DNA: TGTGCCAGCAGCCAGCAGATCCTCTCTGGAAACACCATATATTTT. Its translation is CASSQQILSGNTIYF.

The rearrangement links TRBV5-1 to TRBJ1-1, with TRBD1 identical over 11 bases. This CDR3 has 16 residues. Germline CDR1 reads SGHRS; CDR2 reads YFSETQ. Unmatched junction bases numbered 7, after V lost 3 bases and J lost 3 bases. This CDR3 reads CASSSWTGGLDTEAFF. The CDR3 DNA reads as TGCGCCAGCAGCTCTTGGACAGGGGGCTTGGACACTGAAGCTTTCTTT.

This clonotype was seen a handful of times. The CDR3 protein is CAIRTAWVNNEQFF. DNA of the CDR3: TGTGCCATCAGGACAGCCTGGGTGAACAATGAGCAGTTCTTC. The V and J genes are TRBV10-3 and TRBJ2-1; the D gene is possibly TRBD1 (5 bases). The V and J ends lost 6 bases and 5 bases respectively, with 14 bases between them. The germline V gene encodes CDR1 ENHRY and CDR2 SYGVKD. The CDR3 contains 14 residues.

This clonotype has only a few counts. The chain joins TRBV5-1 to TRBJ2-7; no clear D. Germline V gene data show CDR1 as SGHRS and CDR2 as YFSETQ. The CDR3 is 14 amino acids. Trimming removed 0 bases from V and 2 bases from J, with 9 bases in between. The CDR3 reads CASSLAQPAYEQYF. For the CDR3, the DNA is TGCGCCAGCAGCTTGGCACAACCGGCCTACGAGCAGTACTTC.

This chain uses TRBV11-2 with TRBJ1-2; no definite D call. The CDR3 is 15 residues long. Germline V gene lookup returns CDR1 SGHAT and CDR2 FQNNGV. With 5 bases removed from V and 1 base from J, the gap between germline ends came to 14 bases. The CDR3 nucleotides read TGTGCCAGCAGCCAGTCAGACCTGAATAACTATGGCTACACCTTC. Amino acid sequence: CASSQSDLNNYGYTF.

The genes are TRBV30 and TRBJ1-1; D is uncertain. V was trimmed by 8 bases and J by 1 base, leaving 11 bases between them. Germline-derived CDR1 and CDR2 are GTSNPN and SVGIG (reference sequence). The CDR3 consists of 12 residues. The DNA of the CDR3 is TGTGCCAGCAAAGCAAAGAACACTGAAGCTTTCTTT. Protein sequence: CASKAKNTEAFF.

This clonotype was seen more than once but under ten times. This rearrangement joins TRBV7-9 to TRBJ2-1; D gene unclear. The CDR3 covers 16 residues. Germline V gene sequence: CDR1 SEHNR, CDR2 FQNEAQ (reference sequence). V was trimmed by 5 bases and J by 0 bases, leaving 14 bases between them. In nucleotides, the CDR3 is TGTGCCAGCAGCCCTTGGTTGAGTAACTCCTACAATGAGCAGTTCTTC. This encodes CASSPWLSNSYNEQFF. Supplemented by reference TRBV7-9 and TRBJ2-1, the full variable domain reads DTGVSQNPRHKITKRGQNVTFRCDPISEHNRLYWYRQTLGQGPEFLTYFQNEAQLEKSRLLSDRFSAERPKGSFSTLEIQRTEQGDSAMYLCASSPWLSNSYNEQFFGPGTRLTVL.

This clonotype has just a few counts. A much larger clone lies a single base off, so this may be a read error. The CDR3: CASSLAMNEQFF. CDR3 DNA: TGCGCCAGCAGCTTGGCCATGAATGAGCAGTTCTTC. The chain joins TRBV5-1 to TRBJ2-1; no definite D call. CDR3 length: 12 residues. Trimming shortened V by 0 bases and J by 7 bases, and 5 bases separated the two germline ends. Per germline, CDR1 SGHRS and CDR2 YFSETQ.

The rearrangement links TRBV7-2 to TRBJ2-2; weak D call: TRBD2 (6 bases). Germline V CDR1 and CDR2: SGHTA, FQGNSA. Deletions cut 2 bases from V and 7 bases from J, with 14 bases between. CDR3 length equals 15 residues. The CDR3 coding sequence is TGTGCCAGCAGCTTATCGGCGGGGAAGGGCGGGGAGCTGTTTTTT. Translating gives CASSLSAGKGGELFF.

The chain is built from TRBV5-4 and TRBJ2-7; 8 nucleotides align to TRBD2. CDR3 length equals 14 residues. Germline V gene data show CDR1 as SGHNT and CDR2 as YYREEE (reference sequence). V lost 2 bases, J lost 4 bases, and 5 bases stayed unmatched. CDR3 region: CASSFSGTSYEQYF. The CDR3 DNA is TGTGCCAGCAGCTTTTCCGGGACTAGTTACGAGCAGTACTTC.

V and J are TRBV7-9 and TRBJ2-7; 9 bases match TRBD1. The CDR3 is made up of 15 amino acids. From germline, CDR1 is SEHNR and CDR2 FQNEAQ (reference sequence). V was pared by 0 bases and J by 5 bases, with 5 bases of the junction left unmatched. Here the CDR3 DNA reads TGTGCCAGCAGCTTAGCCGGGACAGGGCTAGACGAGCAGTACTTC. Its translation is CASSLAGTGLDEQYF.

This rearrangement joins TRBV12-5 to TRBJ2-5; D gene ambiguous. CDR3 length: 12 residues. Germline V gene data show CDR1 as LGHNT and CDR2 as FRNRAP. Trimming pared 0 bases from V and 5 bases from J, leaving 4 bases between. The CDR3 coding sequence is TGTGCTAGTGGTTTGGTAGTGGAGACCCAGTACTTC. It specifies CASGLVVETQYF.